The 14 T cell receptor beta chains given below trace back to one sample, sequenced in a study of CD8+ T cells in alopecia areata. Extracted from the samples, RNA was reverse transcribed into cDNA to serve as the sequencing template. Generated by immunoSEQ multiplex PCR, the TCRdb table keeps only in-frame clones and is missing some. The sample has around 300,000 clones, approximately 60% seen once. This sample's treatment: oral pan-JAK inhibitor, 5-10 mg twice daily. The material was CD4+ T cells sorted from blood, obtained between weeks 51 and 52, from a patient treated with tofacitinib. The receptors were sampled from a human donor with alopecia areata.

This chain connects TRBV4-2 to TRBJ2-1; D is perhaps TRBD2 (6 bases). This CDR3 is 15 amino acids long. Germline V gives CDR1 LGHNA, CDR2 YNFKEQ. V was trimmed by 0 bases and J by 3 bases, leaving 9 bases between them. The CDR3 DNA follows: TGTGCCAGCAGCCAAGAGAGGGGAGGCTACAATGAGCAGTTCTTC. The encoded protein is CASSQERGGYNEQFF.

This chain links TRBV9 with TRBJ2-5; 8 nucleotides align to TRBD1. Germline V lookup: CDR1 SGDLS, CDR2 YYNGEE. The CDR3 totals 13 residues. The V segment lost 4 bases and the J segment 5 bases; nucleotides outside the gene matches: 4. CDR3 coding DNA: TGTGCCAGCAGCTCCAGGGGGCGGGAGACCCAGTACTTC. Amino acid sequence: CASSSRGRETQYF.

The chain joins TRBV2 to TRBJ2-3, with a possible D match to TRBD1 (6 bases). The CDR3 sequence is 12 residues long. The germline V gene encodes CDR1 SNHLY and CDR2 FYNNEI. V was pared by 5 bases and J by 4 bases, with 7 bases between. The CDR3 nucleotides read TGTGCCAGCAGTAACAGGGCAGATACGCAGTATTTT. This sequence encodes CASSNRADTQYF. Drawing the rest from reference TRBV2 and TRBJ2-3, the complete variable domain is EPEVTQTPSHQVTQMGQEVILRCVPISNHLYFYWYRQILGQKVEFLVSFYNNEISEKSEIFDDQFSVERPDGSNFTLKIRSTKLEDSAMYFCASSNRADTQYFGPGTRLTVL.

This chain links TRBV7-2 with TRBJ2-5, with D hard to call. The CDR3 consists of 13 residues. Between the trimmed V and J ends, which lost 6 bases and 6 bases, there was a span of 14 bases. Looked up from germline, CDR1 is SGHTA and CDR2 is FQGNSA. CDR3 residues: CASSLILLKTQYF. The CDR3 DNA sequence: TGTGCCAGCAGTCTTATTCTTCTGAAGACCCAGTACTTC.

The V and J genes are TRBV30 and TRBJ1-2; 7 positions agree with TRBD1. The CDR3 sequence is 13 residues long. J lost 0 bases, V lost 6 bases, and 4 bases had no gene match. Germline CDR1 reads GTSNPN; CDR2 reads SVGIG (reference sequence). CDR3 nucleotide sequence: TGTGCCTGCCTCGGGACAGCTAACTATGGCTACACCTTC. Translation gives CACLGTANYGYTF.

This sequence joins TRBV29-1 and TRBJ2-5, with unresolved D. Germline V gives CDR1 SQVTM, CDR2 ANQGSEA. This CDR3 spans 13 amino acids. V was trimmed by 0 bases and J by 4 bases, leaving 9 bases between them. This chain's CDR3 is CSVEDLPGETQYF. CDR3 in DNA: TGCAGCGTTGAAGATCTTCCTGGAGAGACCCAGTACTTC.

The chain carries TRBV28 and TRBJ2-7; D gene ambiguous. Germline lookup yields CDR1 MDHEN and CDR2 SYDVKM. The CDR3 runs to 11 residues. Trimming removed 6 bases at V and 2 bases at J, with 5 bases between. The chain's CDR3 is CASRRTYEQYF. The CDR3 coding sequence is TGTGCCAGCAGACGCACCTACGAGCAGTACTTC. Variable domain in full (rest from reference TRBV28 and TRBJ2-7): DVKVTQSSRYLVKRTGEKVFLECVQDMDHENMFWYRQDPGLGLRLIYFSYDVKMKEKGDIPEGYSVSREKKERFSLILESASTNQTSMYLCASRRTYEQYFGPGTRLTVT.

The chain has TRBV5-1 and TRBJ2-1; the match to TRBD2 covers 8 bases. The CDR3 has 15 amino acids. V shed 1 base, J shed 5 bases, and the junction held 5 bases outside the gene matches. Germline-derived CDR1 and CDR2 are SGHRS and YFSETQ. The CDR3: CASSLLSGIHNEQFF. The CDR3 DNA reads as TGCGCCAGCAGCTTGCTTAGCGGGATACACAATGAGCAGTTCTTC.

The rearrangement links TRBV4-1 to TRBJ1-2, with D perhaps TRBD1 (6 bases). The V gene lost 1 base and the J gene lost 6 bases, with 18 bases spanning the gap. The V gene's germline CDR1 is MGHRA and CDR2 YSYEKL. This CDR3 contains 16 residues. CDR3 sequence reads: CASSQGPYSGADGYTF. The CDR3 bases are TGCGCCAGCAGCCAAGGCCCCTACTCGGGGGCGGATGGCTACACCTTC.

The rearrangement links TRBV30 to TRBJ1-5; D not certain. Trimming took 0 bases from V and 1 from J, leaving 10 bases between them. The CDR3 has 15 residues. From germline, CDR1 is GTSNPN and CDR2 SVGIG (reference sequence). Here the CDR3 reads CAWSVGGPSNQPQHF. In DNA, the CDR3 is TGTGCCTGGAGTGTGGGAGGACCGAGCAATCAGCCCCAGCATTTT.

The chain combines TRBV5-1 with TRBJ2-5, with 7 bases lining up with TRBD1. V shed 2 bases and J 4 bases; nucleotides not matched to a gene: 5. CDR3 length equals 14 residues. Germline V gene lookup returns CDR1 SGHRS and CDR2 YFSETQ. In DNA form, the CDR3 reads TGCGCCAGCAGCTTAGGGGGCTTCTTAGAGACCCAGTACTTC. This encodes CASSLGGFLETQYF.

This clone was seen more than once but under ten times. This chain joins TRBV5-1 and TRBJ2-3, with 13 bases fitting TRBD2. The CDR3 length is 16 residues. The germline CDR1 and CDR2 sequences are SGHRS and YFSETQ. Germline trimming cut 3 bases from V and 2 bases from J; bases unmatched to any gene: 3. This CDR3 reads CASSWGLAGTTDTQYF. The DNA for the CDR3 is TGCGCCAGCAGCTGGGGACTAGCGGGGACCACAGATACGCAGTATTTT.

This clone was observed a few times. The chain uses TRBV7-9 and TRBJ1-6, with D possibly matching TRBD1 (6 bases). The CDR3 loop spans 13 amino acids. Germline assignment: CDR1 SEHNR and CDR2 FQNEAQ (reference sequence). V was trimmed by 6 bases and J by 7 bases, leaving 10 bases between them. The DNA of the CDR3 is TGTGCCAGCAGTCAGGGGCAGAATTCACCCCTCCACTTT. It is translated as CASSQGQNSPLHF.

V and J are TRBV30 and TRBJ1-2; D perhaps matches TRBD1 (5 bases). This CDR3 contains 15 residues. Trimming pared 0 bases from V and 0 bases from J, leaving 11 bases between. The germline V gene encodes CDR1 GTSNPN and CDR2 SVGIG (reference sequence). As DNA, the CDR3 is TGTGCCTGGAGTGTAGGGGACGGAGCTAACTATGGCTACACCTTC. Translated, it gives CAWSVGDGANYGYTF.